This entry lists 10 T cell receptor beta chains sequenced from one sample in a study of cytomegalovirus exposure and HLA in healthy donors. The PCR contained 60 Vbeta and 13 Jbeta primers. Method: immunoSEQ multiplex PCR; TCRdb's copy keeps in-frame clones and lacks some. Of roughly 200,000 clones in the sample, about 80% were seen once. The material sequenced was PBMCs. These receptors all stem from a man aged 30-40 years in good health and CMV-seronegative.

This clone was picked up one time. The chain has TRBV6-6 and TRBJ2-7; possibly TRBD1 for D (6 bases). V was clipped by 6 bases and J by 2 bases, with 17 bases between them. The CDR3 extends over 15 amino acids. Germline V gene data show CDR1 as MNHNY and CDR2 as SVGAGI (reference sequence). For the CDR3, the DNA is TGTGCCAGCAGGCAACTACAGGGAATTGCCTACGAGCAGTACTTC. This codes for CASRQLQGIAYEQYF.

The chain carries TRBV2 and TRBJ2-3; 9 nucleotides align to TRBD2. J gave up 2 bases and V 7 bases, and 13 bases lay outside the gene matches. Germline lookup yields CDR1 SNHLY and CDR2 FYNNEI. This CDR3 is 17 amino acids long. The CDR3 DNA follows: TGTGCCAGCACGATTAGCGGGAGTTTAATTGTCACAGATACGCAGTATTTT. This translates into CASTISGSLIVTDTQYF.

The chain uses TRBV28 and TRBJ2-3; maybe TRBD1 (6 bases). Deletions cut 3 bases from V and 9 bases from J, with 10 bases between. CDR1 and CDR2 (germline): MDHEN, SYDVKM. This CDR3 is built from 12 residues. Here the CDR3 reads CASSFRGTTQYF. CDR3 nucleotide sequence: TGTGCCAGCAGTTTTAGAGGGACAACGCAGTATTTT.

The chain couples TRBV9 to TRBJ2-1, with 11 bases lining up with TRBD2. V lost 6 bases, J lost 6 bases, and 8 bases stayed unmatched. This CDR3 is 15 amino acids long. The V gene's germline CDR1 is SGDLS and CDR2 YYNGEE. CDR3 DNA sequence: TGTGCCAGCACCATCGGGACTAGCGGATTCAATGAGCAGTTCTTC. Protein: CASTIGTSGFNEQFF.

The rearrangement uses TRBV6-5 and TRBJ1-2; D might be TRBD1 (6 bases). The CDR3 has 12 amino acids. V gave up 10 bases and J gave up 8 bases, with 17 bases separating them. CDR1 and CDR2 (germline): MNHEY, SVGAGI. The CDR3 nucleotides read TGTGCCACATCAGCAGGACAGTACGGCTACACCTTC. It specifies CATSAGQYGYTF.

V and J are TRBV2 and TRBJ2-7; 7 nucleotides match TRBD2. The CDR3 is 14 residues long. After removal of 8 bases from V and 3 bases from J, the junction contained 10 bases not matched to a gene. Germline CDR1 and CDR2: SNHLY and FYNNEI. The CDR3, as DNA: TGTGCCAGCTATCGGCGGGAGTTGAGCTACGAGCAGTACTTC. Translating it yields CASYRRELSYEQYF.

The chain combines TRBV6-4 with TRBJ1-3; maybe TRBD1 (6 bases). Germline V CDR1 and CDR2: MRHNA, SNTAGT. Between the trimmed V and J ends, which lost 6 bases and 4 bases, there was a span of 16 bases. This CDR3 comprises 15 residues. CDR3 nucleotides: TGTGCCAGCAGCCCCACGGCAGGGGTCGGAAACACCATATATTTT. Protein sequence: CASSPTAGVGNTIYF.

CDR3 in amino acids: CASSRDTGGLNTEAFF. CDR3 sequence (DNA): TGTGCCAGTTCCAGAGACACGGGAGGTTTGAACACTGAAGCTTTCTTT. The rearrangement uses TRBV7-3 and TRBJ1-1; D unclear. The V gene lost 9 bases and the J gene lost 0 bases, with 20 bases spanning the gap. Germline values: CDR1 SGHTA, CDR2 FQGTGA. The CDR3 contains 16 residues. The full variable domain, in which reference TRBV7-3 and TRBJ1-1 provide the parts outside the CDR3, is GAGVSQTPSNKVTEKGKYVELRCDPISGHTALYWYRQSLGQGPEFLIYFQGTGAADDSGLPNDRFFAVRPEGSVSTLKIQRTERGDSAVYLCASSRDTGGLNTEAFFGQGTRLTVV.

This clone was counted once. The rearrangement uses TRBV7-3 and TRBJ2-3; D is unclear. Germline CDR1 and CDR2: SGHTA and FQGTGA. The length of the CDR3 is 12 residues. Trimming cost V 2 bases and J 4 bases, with 4 bases left between them. The CDR3 spells CASSLRADTQYF. For the CDR3, the DNA is TGTGCCAGCAGCTTACGGGCAGATACGCAGTATTTT.

The chain couples TRBV5-6 to TRBJ2-7; D gene uncertain. Trimming took off 0 bases at V and 4 bases at J, with 5 bases between the two ends. The CDR3 extends over 12 amino acids. The germline CDR1 and CDR2 sequences are SGHDT and YYEEEE. The CDR3 DNA reads as TGTGCCAGCAGCTTGGGCTATTACGAGCAGTACTTC. Its translation is CASSLGYYEQYF.